This TCR beta chain was sequenced for a study of shared T cell receptors in the human thymus. Using immunoSEQ multiplex PCR, the repertoire was profiled, and TCRdb retains in-frame clones only, with some absent. The sample consists of about 610,000 clones, approximately 90% of them appearing once. The V end was cut by 8 bases, the J end by 3 bases, with 13 bases between. The CDR3 is 12 amino acids. CDR1 is GTSNPN, CDR2 SVGIG, per germline (reference sequence). These records were also assigned to another study, of human thymus T cells. Turning to that study: During corrective heart surgery, resections were taken, and the thymus tissue came from them. Usage of V and J genes appeared biased in thymic and blood repertoires.

Specimen: thymocytes. The sequence was collected from a boy under two years old with a congenital heart defect. The chain couples TRBV30 to TRBJ1-1; D is unclear. The CDR3 here is CAADRSHTEAFF. In DNA, the CDR3 is TGTGCCGCGGATCGTAGTCACACTGAAGCTTTCTTT.